This T cell receptor beta chain was recorded in a study of technical replicates of blood from a few donors. Assay used: immunoSEQ multiplex PCR; TCRdb lists only in-frame clones, some missing. The sample holds tens of thousands of clones; approximately 94% are singletons and the top ten take 0.38%. The table lists this clone with a count of one. The sample was T cells isolated from PBMCs. The sequence derives from a human donor in good health.

The CDR3 is CASNDGQRQPQHF. In DNA form, the CDR3 reads TGTGCCAGCAATGACGGACAGCGCCAGCCCCAGCATTTT. The chain has TRBV6-6 and TRBJ1-5, with a possible D match to TRBD1 (6 bases). Trimming left V 7 bases short and J 7 bases short, with 14 bases between. The CDR3 runs to 13 residues. Germline values: CDR1 MNHNY, CDR2 SVGAGI (reference sequence).